The rows below give T cell receptor beta chains drawn from one sample of a study of regulatory T cells in long-lasting Graves disease. TCRdb used MiXCR to reprocess the multiplex PCR reads, holding one entry per CDR3 protein. The sample has 350,000 to 500,000 distinct CDR3 sequences; roughly 17% are singletons. In addition, the sample was reused for a study of T cells in Graves' hyperthyroidism and ophthalmopathy.

This specimen was peripheral blood mononuclear cells (PBMCs), taken at new diagnosis, from a patient treated with antithyroid drugs. The receptors originated from a woman in her thirties with Graves disease. Each CDR3 is given with its conserved first and last residue. A D gene is named only where the DNA matches it firmly. Not every row has a clone size; where given, it reads once, few, many or a size class.

D gene	V gene	J gene	clone size	CDR3 DNA	CDR3 protein
-	TRBV19	TRBJ2-7	-	TGTGCCAGTAGTGTAACGAGCAGGTCCGGATGGGACTACGAGCAGTACTTC	CASSVTSRSGWDYEQYF
TRBD1	TRBV7-9	TRBJ1-4	few	TGTGCCAGCAGCTCCCACAGGGGCCGGAGTGAAAAACTGTTTTTT	CASSSHRGRSEKLFF
-	TRBV28	TRBJ2-7	many	TGTGCCAGCAACCCGTGGAGGGGCCACTACGAGCAGTACTTC	CASNPWRGHYEQYF
-	TRBV18	TRBJ1-2	-	TGTGCCAGCTCACCGGATGGCTCAGCTAACTATGGCTACACCTTC	CASSPDGSANYGYTF
-	TRBV6-2/TRBV6-3	TRBJ1-5	many	TGTGCCAGCAGTTACTTCGAATATGGGGCGAATCAGCCCCAGCATTTT	CASSYFEYGANQPQHF
TRBD2	TRBV27	TRBJ2-1	few	TGTGCCATCTTAATTAAAGGACTAGCGGGGTACAATGAGCAGTTCTTC	CAILIKGLAGYNEQFF
-	TRBV20-1	TRBJ2-6	-	TGCAGTGCTAGTCAGCAGTTATCTGGGGCCAACGTCCTGACTTTC	CSASQQLSGANVLTF
-	TRBV5-1	TRBJ2-7	-	TGCGCCGGCAGCTTGGGGGGACAAACGCGGGAGCAGTACTTC	CAGSLGGQTREQYF
TRBD1	TRBV19	TRBJ1-1	many	TGTGCCAGTAGTAGGGACAGGCCGTTAAACGCTGAAGCTTTCTTT	CASSRDRPLNAEAFF
TRBD1	TRBV6-2/TRBV6-3	TRBJ1-1	few	TGTGCCAGCAGCCCCCTTGGACAGGGATGGAACACTGAAGCTTTCTTT	CASSPLGQGWNTEAFF
-	TRBV7-9	TRBJ2-2	many	TGTGCCAGCAGCGGGCAGTCGAACACCGGGGAGCTGTTTTTT	CASSGQSNTGELFF
-	TRBV5-1	TRBJ1-1	many	TGCGCCAGCAGCTTGGGGACATTGAACACTGAAGCTTTCTTT	CASSLGTLNTEAFF
-	TRBV6-1	TRBJ1-5	many	TGTGCCAGCCTGAGGGCCCTCTCAGTCAATCAGCCCCAGCATTTT	CASLRALSVNQPQHF
-	TRBV7-2	TRBJ1-2	many	TGTGCCAGCAGTGCGGGACTGGGCTATGGCTACACCTTC	CASSAGLGYGYTF
-	TRBV2	TRBJ2-1	many	TGTGCCAGCAGGGCCAGGGTGATGGGAAATGAGCAGTTCTTC	CASRARVMGNEQFF
TRBD2	TRBV3-1	TRBJ2-5	few	TGTGCCAGCAGCCAAGTTTTCGCGGGAGGTTTAGGAGAGACCCAGTACTTC	CASSQVFAGGLGETQYF
TRBD1	TRBV7-8	TRBJ2-2	-	TGTGTCAGCAGCTTATCACAGGGGGAAGTGTTTTTT	CVSSLSQGEVFF
TRBD2	TRBV20-1	TRBJ2-1	many	TGCAGTGCTAGTCTAGCGGGATACAATGAGCAGTTCTTC	CSASLAGYNEQFF